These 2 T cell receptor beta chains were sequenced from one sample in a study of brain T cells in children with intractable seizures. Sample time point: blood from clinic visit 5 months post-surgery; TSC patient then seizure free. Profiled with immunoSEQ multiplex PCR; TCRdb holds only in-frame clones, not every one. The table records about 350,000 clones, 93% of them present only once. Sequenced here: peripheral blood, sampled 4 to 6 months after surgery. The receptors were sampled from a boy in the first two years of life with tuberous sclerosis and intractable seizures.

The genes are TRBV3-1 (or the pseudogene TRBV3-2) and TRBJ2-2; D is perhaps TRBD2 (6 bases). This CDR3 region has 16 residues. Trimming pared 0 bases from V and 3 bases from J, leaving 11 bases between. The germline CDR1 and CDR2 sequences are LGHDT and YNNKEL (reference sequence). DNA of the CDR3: TGTGCCAGCAGCCAAGAAGGGCTAGCGTACACCGGGGAGCTGTTTTTT. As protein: CASSQEGLAYTGELFF.

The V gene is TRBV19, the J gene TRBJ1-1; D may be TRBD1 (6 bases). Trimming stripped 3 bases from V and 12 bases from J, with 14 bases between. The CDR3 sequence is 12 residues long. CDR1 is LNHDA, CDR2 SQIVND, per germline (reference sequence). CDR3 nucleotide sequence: TGTGCCAGTAGTATGACAGGCCTGATGACTTTCTTT. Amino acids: CASSMTGLMTFF.